These 6 T cell receptor beta chains originate from one sample sequenced in a study of long-term antiretroviral therapy in people with HIV. Run at survey level, the immunoSEQ assay was version v3.0. Using immunoSEQ multiplex PCR, the repertoire was profiled, and TCRdb retains in-frame clones only, with some absent. The sample consists of tens of thousands of clones, 86% of them appearing once. The material was unsorted PBMCs, obtained 0.1 years before starting antiretroviral therapy. The receptor set was obtained from a woman in her fifties or sixties with HIV.

This chain links TRBV27 with TRBJ2-7; D unresolved. Germline lookup yields CDR1 MNHEY and CDR2 SMNVEV (reference sequence). The CDR3 runs to 11 residues. The germline V and J ends were trimmed by 8 bases and 9 bases, with 14 bases remaining between them. Written as DNA, the CDR3 is TGTGCCAGCGGCTGGCCTTCGGCGCAGTACTTC. The encoded protein is CASGWPSAQYF.

In this sample, this clone turned up once. This chain connects TRBV7-6 to TRBJ1-3; TRBD1 agrees at 7 bases. Trimming removed 2 bases from V and 2 bases from J; junction bases left unmatched: 3. This CDR3 is built from 15 residues. Germline values: CDR1 SGHVS, CDR2 FNYEAQ. CDR3 amino acids: CASSLRDSPGNTIYF. In DNA, the CDR3 is TGTGCCAGCAGCTTAAGGGACAGCCCTGGAAACACCATATATTTT.

This rearrangement joins TRBV7-8 to TRBJ2-1; D may correspond to TRBD1 or TRBD2 (6 bases each). This CDR3 has 14 amino acids. The germline V gene encodes CDR1 SGHVS and CDR2 FQNEAQ. Trimming took off 0 bases at V and 9 bases at J, with 12 bases between the two ends. The CDR3 loop is CASSLAKGGSEQFF. The CDR3 coding sequence is TGTGCCAGCAGCTTAGCCAAGGGGGGTAGTGAGCAGTTCTTC.

The chain recombines TRBV7-2 with TRBJ1-3, with 7 bases aligning to TRBD1. Losses at the gene ends were 4 bases for V and 4 bases for J; bases not matched to a gene: 10. Germline assignment: CDR1 SGHTA and CDR2 FQGNSA. This CDR3 spans 16 amino acids. The CDR3 DNA reads TGTGCCAGCAGCTCCCAGACAGGGTTTAACGGAAACACCATATATTTT. It encodes CASSSQTGFNGNTIYF.

The gene calls are TRBV7-9 and TRBJ1-3, with 7 nucleotides matching TRBD1. Germline lookup yields CDR1 SEHNR and CDR2 FQNEAQ (reference sequence). The CDR3 length is 16 residues. The ends lost 6 bases at V and 1 base at J; junction bases unmatched: 9. The CDR3 spells CASRGPRGGSGNTIYF. The CDR3 DNA reads TGTGCCAGCAGGGGGCCCAGGGGGGGATCTGGAAACACCATATATTTT.

The rearrangement joins TRBV4-1 to TRBJ2-1; tentative D call: TRBD2 (5 bases). V lost 4 bases to trimming and J lost 9 bases, with 22 bases between them. This CDR3 is 16 amino acids long. Germline assignment: CDR1 MGHRA and CDR2 YSYEKL. The CDR3 reads CASSRQDLIGSGEQFF. In nucleotides, the CDR3 is TGCGCCAGCAGCCGTCAGGACTTGATCGGGTCAGGTGAGCAGTTCTTC.